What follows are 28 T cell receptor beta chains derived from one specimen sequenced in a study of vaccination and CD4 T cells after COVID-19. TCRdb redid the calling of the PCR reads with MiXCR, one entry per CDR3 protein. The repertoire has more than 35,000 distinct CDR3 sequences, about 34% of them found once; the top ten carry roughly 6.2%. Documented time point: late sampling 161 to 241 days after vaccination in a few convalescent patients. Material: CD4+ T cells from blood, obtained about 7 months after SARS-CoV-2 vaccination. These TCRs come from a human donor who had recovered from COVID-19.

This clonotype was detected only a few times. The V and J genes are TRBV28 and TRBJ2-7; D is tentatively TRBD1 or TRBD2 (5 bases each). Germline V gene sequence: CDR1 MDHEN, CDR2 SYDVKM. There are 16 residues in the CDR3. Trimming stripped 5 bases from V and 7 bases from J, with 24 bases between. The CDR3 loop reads CASSTLGDGEGYEQYF. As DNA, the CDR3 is TGTGCCAGCAGTACCCTTGGGGACGGTGAAGGGTATGAGCAGTACTTC. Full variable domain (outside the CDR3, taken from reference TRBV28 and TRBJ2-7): DVKVTQSSRYLVKRTGEKVFLECVQDMDHENMFWYRQDPGLGLRLIYFSYDVKMKEKGDIPEGYSVSREKKERFSLILESASTNQTSMYLCASSTLGDGEGYEQYFGPGTRLTVT.

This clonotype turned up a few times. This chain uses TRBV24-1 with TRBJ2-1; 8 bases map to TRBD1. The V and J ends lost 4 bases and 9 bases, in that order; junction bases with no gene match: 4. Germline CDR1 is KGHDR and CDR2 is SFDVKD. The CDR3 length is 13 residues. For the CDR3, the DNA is TGTGCCACCAGTGACGGACAGGGAAGTGAGCAGTTCTTC. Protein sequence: CATSDGQGSEQFF.

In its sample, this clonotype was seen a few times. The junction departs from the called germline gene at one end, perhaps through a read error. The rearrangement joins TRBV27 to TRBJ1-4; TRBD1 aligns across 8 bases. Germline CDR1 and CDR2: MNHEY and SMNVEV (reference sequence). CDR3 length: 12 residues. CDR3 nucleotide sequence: TGTGCCAGCAGTTCTACCCCGGGACAGGCGAGTTTT. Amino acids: CASSSTPGQASF.

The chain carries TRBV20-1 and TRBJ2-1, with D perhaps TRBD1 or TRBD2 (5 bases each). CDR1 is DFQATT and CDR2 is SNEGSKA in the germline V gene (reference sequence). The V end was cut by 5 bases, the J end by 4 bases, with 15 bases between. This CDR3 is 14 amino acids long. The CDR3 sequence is CSAPQSGTYNEQFF. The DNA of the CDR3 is TGCAGTGCTCCTCAGTCCGGGACGTACAATGAGCAGTTCTTC.

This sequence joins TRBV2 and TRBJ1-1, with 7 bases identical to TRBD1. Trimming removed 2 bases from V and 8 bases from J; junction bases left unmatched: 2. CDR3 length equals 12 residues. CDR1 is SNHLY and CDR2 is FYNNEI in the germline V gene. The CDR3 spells CASSEIGGEAFF. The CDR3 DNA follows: TGTGCCAGCAGTGAAATAGGGGGCGAAGCTTTCTTT.

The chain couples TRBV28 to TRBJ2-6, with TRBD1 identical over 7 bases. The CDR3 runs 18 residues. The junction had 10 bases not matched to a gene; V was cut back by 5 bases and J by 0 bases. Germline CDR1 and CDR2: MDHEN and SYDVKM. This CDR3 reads CASSPWTGSSSGANVLTF. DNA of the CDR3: TGTGCCAGCAGTCCCTGGACAGGCTCCAGCTCTGGGGCCAACGTCCTGACTTTC.

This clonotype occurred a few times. The CDR3: CSVPHDQSYEQYF. Written as DNA, the CDR3 is TGCAGTGTTCCGCACGACCAGTCCTACGAGCAGTACTTC. The chain carries TRBV20-1 and TRBJ2-7, with D unresolved. Looked up from germline, CDR1 is DFQATT and CDR2 is SNEGSKA (reference sequence). The V and J ends lost 7 bases and 1 base respectively, with 14 bases between them. This CDR3 has 13 residues.

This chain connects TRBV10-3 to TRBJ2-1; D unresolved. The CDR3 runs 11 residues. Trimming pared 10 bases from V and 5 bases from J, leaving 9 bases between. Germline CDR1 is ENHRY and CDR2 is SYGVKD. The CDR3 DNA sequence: TGTGCCACCGGATGGAACAATGAGCAGTTCTTC. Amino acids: CATGWNNEQFF.

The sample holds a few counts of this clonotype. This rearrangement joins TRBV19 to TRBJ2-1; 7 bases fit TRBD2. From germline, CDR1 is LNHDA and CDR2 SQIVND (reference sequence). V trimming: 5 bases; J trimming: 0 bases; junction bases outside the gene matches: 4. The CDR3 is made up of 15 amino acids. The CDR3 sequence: CASSRGESSYNEQFF. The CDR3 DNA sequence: TGTGCCAGTAGTCGGGGGGAGAGCTCCTACAATGAGCAGTTCTTC. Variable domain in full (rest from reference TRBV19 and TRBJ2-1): DGGITQSPKYLFRKEGQNVTLSCEQNLNHDAMYWYRQDPGQGLRLIYYSQIVNDFQKGDIAEGYSVSREKKESFPLTVTSAQKNPTAFYLCASSRGESSYNEQFFGPGTRLTVL.

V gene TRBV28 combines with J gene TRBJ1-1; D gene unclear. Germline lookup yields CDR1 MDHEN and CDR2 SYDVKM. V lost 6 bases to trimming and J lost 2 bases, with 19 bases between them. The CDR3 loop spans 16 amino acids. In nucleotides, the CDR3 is TGTGCCAGCAGCCCCCTCAGCGGGGATTCTAACACTGAAGCTTTCTTT. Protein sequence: CASSPLSGDSNTEAFF. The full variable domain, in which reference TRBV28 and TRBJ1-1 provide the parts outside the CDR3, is DVKVTQSSRYLVKRTGEKVFLECVQDMDHENMFWYRQDPGLGLRLIYFSYDVKMKEKGDIPEGYSVSREKKERFSLILESASTNQTSMYLCASSPLSGDSNTEAFFGQGTRLTVV.

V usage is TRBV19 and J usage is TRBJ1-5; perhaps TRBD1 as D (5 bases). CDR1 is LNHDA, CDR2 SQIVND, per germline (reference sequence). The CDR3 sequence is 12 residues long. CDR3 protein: CSSRGGNQPQHF. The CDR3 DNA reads TGTAGCTCCCGGGGGGGTAATCAGCCCCAGCATTTT.

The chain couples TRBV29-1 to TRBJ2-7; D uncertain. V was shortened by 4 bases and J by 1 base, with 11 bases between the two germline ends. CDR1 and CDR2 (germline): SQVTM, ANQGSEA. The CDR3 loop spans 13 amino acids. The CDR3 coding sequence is TGCAGCGTTGGAGTAGCTGGGTCCTACGAGCAGTACTTC. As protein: CSVGVAGSYEQYF.

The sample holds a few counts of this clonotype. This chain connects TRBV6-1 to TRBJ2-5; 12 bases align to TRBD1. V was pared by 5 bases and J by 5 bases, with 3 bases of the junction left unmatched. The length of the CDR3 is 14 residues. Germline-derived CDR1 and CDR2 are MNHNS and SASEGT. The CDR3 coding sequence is TGTGCCAGCAGTCGGGACAGGGGGCTGGAGACCCAGTACTTC. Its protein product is CASSRDRGLETQYF.

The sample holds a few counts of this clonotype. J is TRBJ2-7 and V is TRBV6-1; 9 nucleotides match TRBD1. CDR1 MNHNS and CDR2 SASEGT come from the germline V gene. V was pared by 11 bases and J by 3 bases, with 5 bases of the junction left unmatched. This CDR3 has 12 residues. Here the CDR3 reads CAAGTGYYEQYF. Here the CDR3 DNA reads TGTGCCGCCGGGACAGGGTACTACGAGCAGTACTTC.

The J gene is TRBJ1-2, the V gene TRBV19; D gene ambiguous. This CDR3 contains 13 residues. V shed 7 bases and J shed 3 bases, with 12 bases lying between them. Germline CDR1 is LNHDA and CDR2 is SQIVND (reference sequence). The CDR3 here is CASTPTWDYGYTF. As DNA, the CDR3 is TGTGCCAGTACACCCACCTGGGACTATGGCTACACCTTC. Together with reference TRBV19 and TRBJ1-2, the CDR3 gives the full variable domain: DGGITQSPKYLFRKEGQNVTLSCEQNLNHDAMYWYRQDPGQGLRLIYYSQIVNDFQKGDIAEGYSVSREKKESFPLTVTSAQKNPTAFYLCASTPTWDYGYTFGSGTRLTVV.

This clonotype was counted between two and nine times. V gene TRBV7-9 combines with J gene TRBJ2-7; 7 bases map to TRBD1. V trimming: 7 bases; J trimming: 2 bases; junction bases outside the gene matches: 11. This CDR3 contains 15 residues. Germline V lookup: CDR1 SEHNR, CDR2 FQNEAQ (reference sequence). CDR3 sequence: CASTLTGQRTYEQYF. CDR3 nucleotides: TGTGCCAGCACCCTAACGGGACAGAGGACCTACGAGCAGTACTTC.

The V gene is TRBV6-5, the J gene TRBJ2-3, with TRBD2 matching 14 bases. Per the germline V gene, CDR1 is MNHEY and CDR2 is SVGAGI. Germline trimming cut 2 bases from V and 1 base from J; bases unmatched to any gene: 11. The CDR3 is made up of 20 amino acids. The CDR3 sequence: CASSYPAGTSGRLGTDTQYF. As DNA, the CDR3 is TGTGCCAGCAGTTACCCGGCCGGGACTAGCGGGAGATTAGGCACAGATACGCAGTATTTT.

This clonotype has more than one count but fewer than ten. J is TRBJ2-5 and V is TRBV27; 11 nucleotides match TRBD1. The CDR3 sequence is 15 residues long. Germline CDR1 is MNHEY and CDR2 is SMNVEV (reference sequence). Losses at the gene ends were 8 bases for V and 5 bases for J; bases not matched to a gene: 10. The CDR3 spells CASGGTGTGGETQYF. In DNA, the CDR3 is TGTGCCAGCGGGGGTACCGGGACAGGGGGGGAGACCCAGTACTTC.

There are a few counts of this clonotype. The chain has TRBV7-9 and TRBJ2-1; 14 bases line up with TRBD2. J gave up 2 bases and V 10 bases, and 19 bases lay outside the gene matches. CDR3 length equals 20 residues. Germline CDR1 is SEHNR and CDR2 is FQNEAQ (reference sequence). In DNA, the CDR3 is TGTGCCACGCAGTCGGGGACCGGGACTAGCGGGAGACATACCTACAATGAGCAGTTCTTC. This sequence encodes CATQSGTGTSGRHTYNEQFF.

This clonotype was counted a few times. For the CDR3, the DNA is TGTGCCAGCAGCCCTAATATAGCGGGAACCAGCAATGAGCAGTTCTTC. Its protein product is CASSPNIAGTSNEQFF. This sequence joins TRBV28 and TRBJ2-1, with 8 bases matching TRBD2. CDR1 MDHEN and CDR2 SYDVKM come from the germline V gene. The V and J ends lost 6 bases and 6 bases, in that order; junction bases with no gene match: 13. This CDR3 is 16 amino acids long.

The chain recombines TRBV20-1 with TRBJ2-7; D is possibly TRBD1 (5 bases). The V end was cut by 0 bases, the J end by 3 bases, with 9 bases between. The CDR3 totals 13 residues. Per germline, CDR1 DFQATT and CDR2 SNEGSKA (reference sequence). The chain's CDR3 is CSARDLRGYEQYF. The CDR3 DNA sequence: TGCAGTGCTAGAGATCTTAGGGGCTACGAGCAGTACTTC.

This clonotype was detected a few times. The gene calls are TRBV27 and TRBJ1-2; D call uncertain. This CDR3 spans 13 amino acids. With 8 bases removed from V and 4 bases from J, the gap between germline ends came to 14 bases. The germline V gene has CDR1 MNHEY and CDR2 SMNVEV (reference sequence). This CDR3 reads CASRPIGGYGYTF. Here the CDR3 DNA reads TGTGCCAGCCGACCCATCGGAGGCTATGGCTACACCTTC.

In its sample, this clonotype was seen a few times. CDR3 in amino acids: CASSLDVSVNTEAFF. CDR3 nucleotide sequence: TGTGCCAGCAGCTTAGATGTGTCTGTGAACACTGAAGCTTTCTTT. This sequence joins TRBV7-9 and TRBJ1-1; D gene unclear. Germline V gives CDR1 SEHNR, CDR2 FQNEAQ (reference sequence). This CDR3 region has 15 residues. V lost 1 base to trimming and J lost 0 bases, with 9 bases between them.

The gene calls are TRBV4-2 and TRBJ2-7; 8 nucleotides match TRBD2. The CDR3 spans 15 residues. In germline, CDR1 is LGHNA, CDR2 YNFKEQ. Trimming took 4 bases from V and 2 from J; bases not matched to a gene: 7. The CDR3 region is CASSPEREFTYEQYF. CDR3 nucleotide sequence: TGTGCCAGCAGCCCCGAGCGGGAGTTCACCTACGAGCAGTACTTC.

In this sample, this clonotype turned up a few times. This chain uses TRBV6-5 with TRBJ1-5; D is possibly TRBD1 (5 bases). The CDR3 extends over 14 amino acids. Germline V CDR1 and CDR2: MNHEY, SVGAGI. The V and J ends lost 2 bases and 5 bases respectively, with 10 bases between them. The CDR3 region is CASSYDGTDQPQHF. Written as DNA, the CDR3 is TGTGCCAGCAGTTACGATGGGACCGATCAGCCCCAGCATTTT.

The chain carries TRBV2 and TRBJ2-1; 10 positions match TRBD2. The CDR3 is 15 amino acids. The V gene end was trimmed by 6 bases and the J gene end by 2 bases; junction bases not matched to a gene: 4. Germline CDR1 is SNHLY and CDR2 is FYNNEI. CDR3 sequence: CASRAGTSAYNEQFF. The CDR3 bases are TGTGCCAGCAGAGCCGGGACTAGCGCCTACAATGAGCAGTTCTTC.

The DNA of the CDR3 is TGTGCCAGCAGTGAAGCCAGGGGTAACAATCAGCCCCAGCATTTT. It translates to CASSEARGNNQPQHF. This rearrangement joins TRBV6-1 to TRBJ1-5, with a weak D call TRBD1 (6 bases). CDR3 length: 15 residues. In germline, CDR1 is MNHNS, CDR2 SASEGT. V lost 0 bases and J 3 bases, leaving 9 bases between the germline ends.

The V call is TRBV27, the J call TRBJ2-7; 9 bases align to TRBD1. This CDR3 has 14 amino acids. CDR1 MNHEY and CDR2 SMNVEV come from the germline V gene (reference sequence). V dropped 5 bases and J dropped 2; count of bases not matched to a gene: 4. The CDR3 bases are TGTGCCAGCAGTCCTGGGACAGGGCCCTACGAGCAGTACTTC. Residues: CASSPGTGPYEQYF.